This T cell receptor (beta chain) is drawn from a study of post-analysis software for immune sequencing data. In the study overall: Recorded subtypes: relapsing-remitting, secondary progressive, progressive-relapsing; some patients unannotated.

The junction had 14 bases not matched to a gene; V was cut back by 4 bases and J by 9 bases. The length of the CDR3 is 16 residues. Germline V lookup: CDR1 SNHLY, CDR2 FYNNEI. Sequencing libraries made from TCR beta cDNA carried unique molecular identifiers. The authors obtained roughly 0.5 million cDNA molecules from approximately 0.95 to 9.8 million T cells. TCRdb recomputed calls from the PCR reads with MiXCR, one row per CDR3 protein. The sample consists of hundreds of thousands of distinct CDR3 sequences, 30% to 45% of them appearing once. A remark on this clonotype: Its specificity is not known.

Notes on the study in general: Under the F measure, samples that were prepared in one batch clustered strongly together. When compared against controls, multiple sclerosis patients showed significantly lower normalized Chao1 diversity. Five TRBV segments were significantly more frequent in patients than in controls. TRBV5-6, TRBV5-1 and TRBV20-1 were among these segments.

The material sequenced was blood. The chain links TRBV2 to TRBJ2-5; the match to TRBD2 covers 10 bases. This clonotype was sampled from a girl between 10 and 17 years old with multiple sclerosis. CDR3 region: CASSAFSGGAEEAQYF. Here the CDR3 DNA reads TGTGCCAGCAGTGCCTTCAGCGGGGGGGCCGAGGAGGCCCAGTACTTC.